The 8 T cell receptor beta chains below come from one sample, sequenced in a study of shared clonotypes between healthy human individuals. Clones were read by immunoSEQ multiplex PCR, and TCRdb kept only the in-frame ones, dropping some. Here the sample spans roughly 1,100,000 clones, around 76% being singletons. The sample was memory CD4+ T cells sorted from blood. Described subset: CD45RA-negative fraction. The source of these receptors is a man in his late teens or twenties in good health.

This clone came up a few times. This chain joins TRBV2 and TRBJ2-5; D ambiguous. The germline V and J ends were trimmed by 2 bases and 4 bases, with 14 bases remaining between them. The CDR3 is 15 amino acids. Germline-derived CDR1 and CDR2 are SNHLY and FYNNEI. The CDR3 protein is CASSETPTSGETQYF. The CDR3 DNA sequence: TGTGCCAGCAGTGAAACTCCTACGAGTGGAGAGACCCAGTACTTC. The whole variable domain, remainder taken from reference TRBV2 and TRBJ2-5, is EPEVTQTPSHQVTQMGQEVILRCVPISNHLYFYWYRQILGQKVEFLVSFYNNEISEKSEIFDDQFSVERPDGSNFTLKIRSTKLEDSAMYFCASSETPTSGETQYFGPGTRLLVL.

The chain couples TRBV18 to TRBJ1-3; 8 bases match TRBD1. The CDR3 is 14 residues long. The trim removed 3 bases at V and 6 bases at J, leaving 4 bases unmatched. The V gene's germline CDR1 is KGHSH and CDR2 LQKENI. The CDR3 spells CASSPGTGANTIYF. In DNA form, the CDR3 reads TGTGCCAGCTCACCGGGGACAGGAGCAAACACCATATATTTT.

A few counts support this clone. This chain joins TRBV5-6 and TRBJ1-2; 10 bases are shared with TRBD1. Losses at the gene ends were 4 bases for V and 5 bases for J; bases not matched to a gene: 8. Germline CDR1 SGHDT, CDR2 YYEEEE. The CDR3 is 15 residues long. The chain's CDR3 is CASSSPGQGRYGYTF. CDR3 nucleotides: TGTGCCAGCAGCAGCCCGGGACAGGGGCGGTATGGCTACACCTTC.

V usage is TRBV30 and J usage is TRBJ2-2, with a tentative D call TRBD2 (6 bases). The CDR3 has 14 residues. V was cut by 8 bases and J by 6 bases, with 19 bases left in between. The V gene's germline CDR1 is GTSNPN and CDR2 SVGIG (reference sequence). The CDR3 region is CAGSFGERAGELFF. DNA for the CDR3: TGTGCCGGCAGTTTCGGGGAGCGGGCCGGGGAGCTGTTTTTT.

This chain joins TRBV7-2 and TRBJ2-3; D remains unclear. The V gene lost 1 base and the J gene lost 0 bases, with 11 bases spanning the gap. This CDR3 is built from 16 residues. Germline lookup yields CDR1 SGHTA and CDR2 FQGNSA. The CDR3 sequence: CASSLVGGTSTDTQYF. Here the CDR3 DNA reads TGTGCCAGCAGCTTAGTGGGCGGTACTAGCACAGATACGCAGTATTTT.

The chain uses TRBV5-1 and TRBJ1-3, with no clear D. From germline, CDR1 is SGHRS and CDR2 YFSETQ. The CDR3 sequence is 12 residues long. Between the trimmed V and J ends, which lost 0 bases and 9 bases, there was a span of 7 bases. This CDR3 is CASSLGSGTIYF. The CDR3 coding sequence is TGCGCCAGCAGCTTGGGAAGTGGCACCATATATTTT. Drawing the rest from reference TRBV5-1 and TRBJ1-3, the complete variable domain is KAGVTQTPRYLIKTRGQQVTLSCSPISGHRSVSWYQQTPGQGLQFLFEYFSETQRNKGNFPGRFSGRQFSNSRSEMNVSTLELGDSALYLCASSLGSGTIYFGEGSWLTVV.

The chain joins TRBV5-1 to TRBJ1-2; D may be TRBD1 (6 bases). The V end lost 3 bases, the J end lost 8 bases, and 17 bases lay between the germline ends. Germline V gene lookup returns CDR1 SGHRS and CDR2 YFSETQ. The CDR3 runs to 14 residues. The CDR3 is CASSWNRDTGGYTF. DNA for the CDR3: TGCGCCAGCAGCTGGAACCGGGACACCGGAGGCTACACCTTC.

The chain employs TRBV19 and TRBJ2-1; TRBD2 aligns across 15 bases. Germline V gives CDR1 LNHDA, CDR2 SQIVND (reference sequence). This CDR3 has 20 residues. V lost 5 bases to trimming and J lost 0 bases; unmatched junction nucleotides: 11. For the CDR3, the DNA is TGTGCCAGTAGTCCACGAGCCGGGACTAGCGGGGGGAGCTCCTACAATGAGCAGTTCTTC. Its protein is CASSPRAGTSGGSSYNEQFF.